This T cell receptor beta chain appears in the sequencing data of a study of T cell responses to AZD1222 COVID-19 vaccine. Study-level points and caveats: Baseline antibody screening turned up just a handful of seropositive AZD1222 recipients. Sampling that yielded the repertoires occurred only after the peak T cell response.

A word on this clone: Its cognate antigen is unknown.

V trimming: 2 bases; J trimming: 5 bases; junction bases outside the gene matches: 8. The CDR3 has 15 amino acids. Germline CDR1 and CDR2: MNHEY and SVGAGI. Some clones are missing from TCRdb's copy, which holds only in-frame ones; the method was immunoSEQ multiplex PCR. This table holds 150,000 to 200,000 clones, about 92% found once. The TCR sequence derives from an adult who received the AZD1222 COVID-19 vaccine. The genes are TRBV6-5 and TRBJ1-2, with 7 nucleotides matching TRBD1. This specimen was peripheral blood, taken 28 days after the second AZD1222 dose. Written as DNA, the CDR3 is TGTGCCAGCAGTTACCTGCCAAAGGGGGCGTATGGCTACACCTTC. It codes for CASSYLPKGAYGYTF.